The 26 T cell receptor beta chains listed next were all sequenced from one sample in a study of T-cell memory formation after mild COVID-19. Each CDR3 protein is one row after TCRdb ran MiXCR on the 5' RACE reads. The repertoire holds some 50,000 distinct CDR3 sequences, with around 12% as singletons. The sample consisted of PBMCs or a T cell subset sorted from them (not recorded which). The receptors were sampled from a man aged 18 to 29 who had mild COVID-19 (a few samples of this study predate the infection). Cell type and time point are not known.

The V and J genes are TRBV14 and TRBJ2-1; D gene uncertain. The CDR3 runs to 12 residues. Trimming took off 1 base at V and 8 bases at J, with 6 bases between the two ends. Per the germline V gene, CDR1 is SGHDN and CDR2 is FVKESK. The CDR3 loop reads CASSQANYEQFF. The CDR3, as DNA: TGTGCCAGCAGCCAAGCCAACTATGAGCAGTTCTTC.

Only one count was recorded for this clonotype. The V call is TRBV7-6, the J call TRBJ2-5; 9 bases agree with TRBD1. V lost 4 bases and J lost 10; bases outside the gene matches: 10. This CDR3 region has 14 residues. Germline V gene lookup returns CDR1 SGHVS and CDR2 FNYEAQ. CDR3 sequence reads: CASSSRDRERGQYF. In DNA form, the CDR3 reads TGTGCCAGCAGCTCCCGGGACAGGGAGAGGGGCCAGTACTTC.

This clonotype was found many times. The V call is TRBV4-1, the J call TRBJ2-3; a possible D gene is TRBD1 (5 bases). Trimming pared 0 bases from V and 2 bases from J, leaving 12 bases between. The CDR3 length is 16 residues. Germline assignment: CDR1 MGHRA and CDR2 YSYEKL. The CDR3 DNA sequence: TGCGCCAGCAGCCAAGAGGGGCCTCCGTCCACAGATACGCAGTATTTT. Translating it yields CASSQEGPPSTDTQYF.

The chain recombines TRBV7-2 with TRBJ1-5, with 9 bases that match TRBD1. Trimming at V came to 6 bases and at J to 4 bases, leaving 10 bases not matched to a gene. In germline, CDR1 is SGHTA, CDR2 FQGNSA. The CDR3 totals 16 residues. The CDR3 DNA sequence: TGTGCCAGCAGTTTCCTGGGACAGGGCCGGAATCAGCCCCAGCATTTT. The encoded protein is CASSFLGQGRNQPQHF.

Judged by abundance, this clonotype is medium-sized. The CDR3: CASSEEFTGTPVSTDTQYF. The CDR3 bases are TGTGCCAGCAGTGAAGAATTTACCGGGACACCTGTTAGCACAGATACGCAGTATTTT. The chain has TRBV25-1 and TRBJ2-3, with D possibly TRBD1 on 6 matching bases. The ends were cut back, 2 bases at V and 0 bases at J, with 21 bases in the middle. Germline V gene data show CDR1 as MGHDK and CDR2 as SYGVNS. The CDR3 has 19 residues.

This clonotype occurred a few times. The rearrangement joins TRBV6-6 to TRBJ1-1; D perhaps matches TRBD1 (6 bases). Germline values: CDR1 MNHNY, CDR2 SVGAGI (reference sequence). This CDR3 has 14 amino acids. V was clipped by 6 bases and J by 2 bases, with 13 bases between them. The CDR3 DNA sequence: TGTGCCAGCAGAGCCCGGGACATCAACACTGAAGCTTTCTTT. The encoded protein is CASRARDINTEAFF.

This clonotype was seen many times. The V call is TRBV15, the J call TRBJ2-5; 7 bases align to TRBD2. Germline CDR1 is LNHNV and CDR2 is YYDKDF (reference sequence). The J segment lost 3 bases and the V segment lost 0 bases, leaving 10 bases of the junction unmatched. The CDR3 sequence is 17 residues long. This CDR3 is CATSRDWASGAKETQYF. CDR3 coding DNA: TGTGCCACCAGCAGAGATTGGGCTAGCGGAGCCAAAGAGACCCAGTACTTC. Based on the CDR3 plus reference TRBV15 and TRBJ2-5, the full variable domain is DAMVIQNPRYQVTQFGKPVTLSCSQTLNHNVMYWYQQKSSQAPKLLFHYYDKDFNNEADTPDNFQSRRPNTSFCFLDIRSPGLGDTAMYLCATSRDWASGAKETQYFGPGTRLLVL.

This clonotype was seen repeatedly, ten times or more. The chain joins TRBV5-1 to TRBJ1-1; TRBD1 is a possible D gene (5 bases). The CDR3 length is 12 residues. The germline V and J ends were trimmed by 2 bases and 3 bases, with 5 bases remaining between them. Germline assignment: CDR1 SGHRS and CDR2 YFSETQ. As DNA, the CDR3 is TGCGCCAGCAGCTTCAGGGACACTGAAGCTTTCTTT. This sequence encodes CASSFRDTEAFF.

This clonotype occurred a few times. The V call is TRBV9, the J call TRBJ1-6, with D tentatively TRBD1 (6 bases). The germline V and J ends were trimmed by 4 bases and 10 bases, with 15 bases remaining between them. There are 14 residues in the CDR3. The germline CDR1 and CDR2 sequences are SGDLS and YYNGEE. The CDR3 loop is CASSPWGAGSPLHF. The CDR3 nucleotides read TGTGCCAGCAGCCCTTGGGGGGCAGGATCACCCCTCCACTTT.

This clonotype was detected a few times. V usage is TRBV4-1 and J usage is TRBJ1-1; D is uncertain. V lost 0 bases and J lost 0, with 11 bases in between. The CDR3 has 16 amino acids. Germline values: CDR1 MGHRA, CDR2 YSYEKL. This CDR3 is CASSQEKRGMNTEAFF. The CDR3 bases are TGCGCCAGCAGCCAAGAGAAACGGGGAATGAACACTGAAGCTTTCTTT.

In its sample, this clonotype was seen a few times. The CDR3 spells CATSAPAGNEQFF. The DNA for the CDR3 is TGTGCCACCAGTGCCCCTGCGGGAAATGAGCAGTTCTTC. J is TRBJ2-1 and V is TRBV24-1; TRBD2 is a possible D gene (6 bases). Germline CDR1 and CDR2: KGHDR and SFDVKD. V lost 5 bases and J 7 bases, leaving 11 bases between the germline ends. The CDR3 extends over 13 amino acids.

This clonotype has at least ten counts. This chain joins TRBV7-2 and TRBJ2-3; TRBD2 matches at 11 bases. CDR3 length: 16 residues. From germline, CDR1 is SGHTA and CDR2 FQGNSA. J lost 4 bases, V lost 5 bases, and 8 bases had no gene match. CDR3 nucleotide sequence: TGTGCCAGCAGCGGAACCGGGACTAGCGGATCAGATACGCAGTATTTT. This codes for CASSGTGTSGSDTQYF.

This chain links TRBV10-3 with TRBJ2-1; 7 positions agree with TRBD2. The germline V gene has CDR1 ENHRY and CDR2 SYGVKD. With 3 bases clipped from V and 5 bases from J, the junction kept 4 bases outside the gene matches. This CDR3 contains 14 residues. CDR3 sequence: CAISDPGGDNEQFF. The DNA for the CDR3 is TGTGCCATCAGTGACCCTGGGGGGGACAATGAGCAGTTCTTC.

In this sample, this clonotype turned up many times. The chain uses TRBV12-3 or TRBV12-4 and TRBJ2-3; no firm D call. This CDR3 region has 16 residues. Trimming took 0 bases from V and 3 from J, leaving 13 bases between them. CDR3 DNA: TGTGCCAGCAGTTTAGCGCTGGATGGGGTAACAGATACGCAGTATTTT. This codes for CASSLALDGVTDTQYF.

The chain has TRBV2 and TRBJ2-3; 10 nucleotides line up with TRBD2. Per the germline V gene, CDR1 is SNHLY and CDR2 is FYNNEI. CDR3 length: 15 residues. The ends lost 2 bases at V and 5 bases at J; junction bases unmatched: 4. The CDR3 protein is CASSERASGGDTQYF. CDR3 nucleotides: TGTGCCAGCAGTGAACGGGCTAGCGGGGGAGATACGCAGTATTTT.

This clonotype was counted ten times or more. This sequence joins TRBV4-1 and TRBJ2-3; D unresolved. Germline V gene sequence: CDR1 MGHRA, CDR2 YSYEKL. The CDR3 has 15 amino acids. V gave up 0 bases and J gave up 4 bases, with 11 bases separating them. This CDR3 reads CASSQELTGPDTQYF. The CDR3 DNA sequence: TGCGCCAGCAGCCAAGAGCTCACGGGCCCAGATACGCAGTATTTT.

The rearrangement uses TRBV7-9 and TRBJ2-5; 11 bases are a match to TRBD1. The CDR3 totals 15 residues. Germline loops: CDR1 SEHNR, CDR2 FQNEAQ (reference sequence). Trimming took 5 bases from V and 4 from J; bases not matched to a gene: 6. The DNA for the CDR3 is TGTGCCAGCAGCATGGACAGGGGGCGAGTAGAGACCCAGTACTTC. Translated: CASSMDRGRVETQYF.

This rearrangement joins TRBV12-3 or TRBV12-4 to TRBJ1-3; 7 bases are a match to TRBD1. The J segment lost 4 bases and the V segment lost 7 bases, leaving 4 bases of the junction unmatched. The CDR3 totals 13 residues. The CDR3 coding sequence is TGTGCCAGCAAAGACAGGGTGGGAAACACCATATATTTT. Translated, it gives CASKDRVGNTIYF.

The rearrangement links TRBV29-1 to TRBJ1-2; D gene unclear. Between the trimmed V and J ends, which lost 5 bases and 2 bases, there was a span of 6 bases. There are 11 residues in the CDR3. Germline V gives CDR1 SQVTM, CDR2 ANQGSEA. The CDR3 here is CSVLENYGYTF. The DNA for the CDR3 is TGCAGCGTTTTGGAGAACTATGGCTACACCTTC.

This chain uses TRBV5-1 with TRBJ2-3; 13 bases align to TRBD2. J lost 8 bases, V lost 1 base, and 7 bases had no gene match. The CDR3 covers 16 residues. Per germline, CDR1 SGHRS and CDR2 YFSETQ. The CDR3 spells CASSLYTSGGAITQYF. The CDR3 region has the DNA TGCGCCAGCAGCTTGTATACTAGCGGGGGGGCAATTACGCAGTATTTT.

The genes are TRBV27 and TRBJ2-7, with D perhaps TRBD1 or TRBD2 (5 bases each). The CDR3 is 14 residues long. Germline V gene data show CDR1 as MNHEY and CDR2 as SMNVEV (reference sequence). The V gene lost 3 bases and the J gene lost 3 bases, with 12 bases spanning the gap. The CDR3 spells CASSFSGTYYEQYF. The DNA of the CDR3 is TGTGCCAGCAGTTTTTCCGGGACCTACTACGAGCAGTACTTC.

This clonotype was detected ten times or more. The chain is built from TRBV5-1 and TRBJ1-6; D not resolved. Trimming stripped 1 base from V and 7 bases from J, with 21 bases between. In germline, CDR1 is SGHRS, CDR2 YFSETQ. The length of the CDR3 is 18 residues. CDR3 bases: TGCGCCAGCAGCTTGATCCCTGTAGGCGGTACCGGGAATTCACCCCTCCACTTT. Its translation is CASSLIPVGGTGNSPLHF.

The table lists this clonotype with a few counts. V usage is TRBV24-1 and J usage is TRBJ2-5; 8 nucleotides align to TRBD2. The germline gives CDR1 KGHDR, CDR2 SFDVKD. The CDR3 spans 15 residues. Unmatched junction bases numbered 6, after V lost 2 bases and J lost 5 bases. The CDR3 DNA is TGTGCCACCAGTGATTCCGCGGGCGGGGGGGAGACCCAGTACTTC. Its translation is CATSDSAGGGETQYF.

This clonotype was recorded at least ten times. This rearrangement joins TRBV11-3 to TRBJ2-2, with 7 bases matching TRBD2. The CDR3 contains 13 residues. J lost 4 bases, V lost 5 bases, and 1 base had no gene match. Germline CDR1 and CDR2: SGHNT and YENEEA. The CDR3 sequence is CASSLAVTGELFF. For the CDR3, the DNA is TGTGCCAGCAGCCTAGCGGTCACCGGGGAGCTGTTTTTT.

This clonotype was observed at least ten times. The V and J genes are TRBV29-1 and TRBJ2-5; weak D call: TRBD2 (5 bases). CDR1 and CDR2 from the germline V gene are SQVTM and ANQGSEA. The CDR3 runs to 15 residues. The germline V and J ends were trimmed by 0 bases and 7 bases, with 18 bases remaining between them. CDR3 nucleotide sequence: TGCAGCGTTGAAGATAGGGCGGGCCTCGGGTGGACCCAGTACTTC. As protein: CSVEDRAGLGWTQYF.

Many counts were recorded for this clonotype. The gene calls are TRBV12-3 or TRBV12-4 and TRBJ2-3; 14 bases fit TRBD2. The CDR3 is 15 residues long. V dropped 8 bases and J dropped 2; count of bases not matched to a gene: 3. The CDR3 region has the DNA TGTGCCAGCGCGGGACTAGCGGGGGCCACAGATACGCAGTATTTT. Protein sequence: CASAGLAGATDTQYF.